A single sample is the source of the 18 T cell receptor beta chains below, sequenced in a study of shared clonotypes between healthy human individuals. Method: immunoSEQ multiplex PCR; TCRdb's copy keeps in-frame clones and lacks some. The profile shows roughly 2.5 million clones, around 94% of them singletons. Sequencing was done on a sample of naive CD4+ T cells sorted from blood. Subset specified: CD45RA+ positively selected. Every receptor here comes from a man aged 18 to 29 in good health.

J is TRBJ2-6 and V is TRBV11-3; 8 positions agree with TRBD1. Germline V gene sequence: CDR1 SGHNT, CDR2 YENEEA. Germline trimming cut 5 bases from V and 5 bases from J; bases unmatched to any gene: 11. This CDR3 region has 17 residues. CDR3 loop: CASSLTGTGVRANVLTF. CDR3 in DNA: TGTGCCAGCAGCCTCACCGGGACAGGTGTTAGGGCCAACGTCCTGACTTTC.

As to this clone: The same CDR3 can be traced to other DNA sequences in this sample. The chain links TRBV5-1 to TRBJ2-3, with D possibly being TRBD1 (6 bases). From germline, CDR1 is SGHRS and CDR2 YFSETQ. CDR3 size: 15 residues. The V end was cut by 0 bases, the J end by 3 bases, with 11 bases between. The CDR3, as DNA: TGCGCCAGCAGCTTGGTAGGCAGGGGAACAGATACGCAGTATTTT. It yields the protein CASSLVGRGTDTQYF.

This sequence joins TRBV27 and TRBJ1-6; TRBD1 might be the D (6 bases). The CDR3 is made up of 14 amino acids. Germline V gene sequence: CDR1 MNHEY, CDR2 SMNVEV (reference sequence). Trimming pared 3 bases from V and 7 bases from J, leaving 10 bases between. CDR3 sequence reads: CASSFSQGNSPLHF. CDR3 coding DNA: TGTGCCAGCAGTTTTAGCCAGGGGAATTCACCCCTCCACTTT.

Worth noting for this clone: The same CDR3 arises from other DNA sequences in this sample as well. The chain carries TRBV6-5 and TRBJ2-5; D uncertain. Trimming took off 3 bases at V and 1 base at J, with 9 bases between the two ends. Germline CDR1 MNHEY, CDR2 SVGAGI. CDR3 length equals 14 residues. In DNA, the CDR3 is TGTGCCAGCAGTTATTCCGCTCTCCAAGAGACCCAGTACTTC. Translating gives CASSYSALQETQYF.

In its sample, this clone was seen once. This sequence joins TRBV20-1 and TRBJ2-7, with D hard to call. V lost 3 bases and J 4 bases, leaving 7 bases between the germline ends. Germline V gene sequence: CDR1 DFQATT, CDR2 SNEGSKA (reference sequence). This CDR3 comprises 11 residues. The CDR3 sequence: CSARDHYEQYF. The DNA of the CDR3 is TGCAGTGCTAGGGACCATTACGAGCAGTACTTC.

The genes are TRBV19 and TRBJ1-4; D possibly corresponds to TRBD1 (6 bases). CDR1 LNHDA and CDR2 SQIVND come from the germline V gene (reference sequence). Trimming took off 5 bases at V and 3 bases at J, with 13 bases between the two ends. The CDR3 has 15 amino acids. The CDR3 reads CASSPEGVANEKLFF. In nucleotides, the CDR3 is TGTGCCAGTAGTCCCGAGGGGGTCGCTAATGAAAAACTGTTTTTT.

V gene TRBV2 combines with J gene TRBJ1-5, with 7 bases lining up with TRBD1. CDR3 size: 15 residues. V gave up 3 bases and J gave up 0 bases; unmatched junction bases: 2. Germline CDR1 and CDR2: SNHLY and FYNNEI. CDR3 DNA: TGTGCCAGCAGTGAGCGACAGGGTAGCAATCAGCCCCAGCATTTT. Translation gives CASSERQGSNQPQHF.

The chain links TRBV5-8 to TRBJ2-6; no definite D call. The CDR3 totals 16 residues. The germline V gene has CDR1 SGHTS and CDR2 YDEGEE. V dropped 3 bases and J dropped 0 bases, with 10 bases sitting between them. In nucleotides, the CDR3 is TGTGCCAGCAGCTGGGGAAGGATCTCTGGGGCCAACGTCCTGACTTTC. This encodes CASSWGRISGANVLTF.

The J gene is TRBJ1-2, the V gene TRBV10-3; D ambiguous. CDR3 length: 12 amino acids. Germline V lookup: CDR1 ENHRY, CDR2 SYGVKD. V was clipped by 3 bases and J by 6 bases, with 8 bases between them. CDR3: CAISEGWDGYTF. CDR3 bases: TGTGCCATCAGTGAAGGGTGGGATGGCTACACCTTC.

Turning to this clone: This CDR3 is also generated by other DNA sequences in the sample. J is TRBJ2-7 and V is TRBV7-2; possibly TRBD2 for D (7 bases). The CDR3 spans 13 residues. Germline V gives CDR1 SGHTA, CDR2 FQGNSA. Trimming cost V 4 bases and J 4 bases, with 11 bases left between them. CDR3 amino acids: CASSSRGGYEQYF. Written as DNA, the CDR3 is TGTGCCAGCAGCTCAAGGGGGGGGTACGAGCAGTACTTC.

This chain uses TRBV30 with TRBJ1-1, with 8 bases matching TRBD1. Germline V CDR1 and CDR2: GTSNPN, SVGIG (reference sequence). This CDR3 region has 13 residues. Unmatched junction bases numbered 9, after V lost 7 bases and J lost 5 bases. CDR3 protein: CALTRQGRTEAFF. The CDR3 nucleotides are TGTGCCTTGACAAGACAGGGGAGGACTGAAGCTTTCTTT.

This clone was detected only once. V gene TRBV7-6 combines with J gene TRBJ2-1; D gene uncertain. Trimming removed 8 bases from V and 1 base from J, with 12 bases in between. Germline V lookup: CDR1 SGHVS, CDR2 FNYEAQ. The CDR3 consists of 14 residues. CDR3 residues: CASASWESYNEQFF. CDR3 sequence (DNA): TGTGCCAGCGCCAGCTGGGAATCCTACAATGAGCAGTTCTTC.

This clone has a single count. The chain couples TRBV20-1 to TRBJ1-2, with D unresolved. Per germline, CDR1 DFQATT and CDR2 SNEGSKA (reference sequence). CDR3 length: 11 residues. V lost 3 bases and J 4 bases, leaving 6 bases between the germline ends. This chain's CDR3 is CSASGPYGYTF. In DNA, the CDR3 is TGCAGTGCTAGTGGGCCCTATGGCTACACCTTC.

This clone was seen a few times. The chain carries TRBV2 and TRBJ1-2; TRBD1 matches 7 bases. The CDR3 has 14 residues. Trimming removed 4 bases from V and 7 bases from J; junction bases left unmatched: 9. Germline-derived CDR1 and CDR2 are SNHLY and FYNNEI. The CDR3 coding sequence is TGTGCCAGCAGTGCAGCGACAGGGCGTATTGGCTACACCTTC. Residues: CASSAATGRIGYTF.

Regarding this clone: In the same sample, other DNA sequences code for this CDR3. This chain links TRBV7-3 with TRBJ2-3; D is uncertain. Germline V CDR1 and CDR2: SGHTA, FQGTGA. Trimming shortened V by 2 bases and J by 0 bases, and 6 bases separated the two germline ends. This CDR3 comprises 14 residues. The CDR3 loop reads CASSLGVSTDTQYF. The CDR3, as DNA: TGTGCCAGCAGCTTAGGGGTTAGCACAGATACGCAGTATTTT.

The chain couples TRBV19 to TRBJ2-1; the match to TRBD2 covers 14 bases. CDR3 size: 15 residues. Unmatched junction bases numbered 3, after V lost 5 bases and J lost 6 bases. Germline V CDR1 and CDR2: LNHDA, SQIVND (reference sequence). The CDR3 region has the DNA TGTGCCAGTAGTCCAGGGACTAGCGGGAGCAATGAGCAGTTCTTC. Amino acids: CASSPGTSGSNEQFF.

This sequence joins TRBV27 and TRBJ1-2; D not certain. V gave up 5 bases and J gave up 6 bases, with 13 bases separating them. Per germline, CDR1 MNHEY and CDR2 SMNVEV (reference sequence). This CDR3 comprises 13 residues. CDR3 amino acids: CASSNNFLDGYTF. In DNA form, the CDR3 reads TGTGCCAGCAGTAACAACTTCCTTGATGGCTACACCTTC.

Comment on this clone: Other DNA sequences from this sample encode an identical CDR3 as well. This chain joins TRBV11-2 and TRBJ2-3; D uncertain. This CDR3 is built from 15 residues. Trimming stripped 3 bases from V and 0 bases from J, with 10 bases between. Germline V gene data show CDR1 as SGHAT and CDR2 as FQNNGV. Here the CDR3 DNA reads TGTGCCAGCAGCTTTACGACGGGTAGCACAGATACGCAGTATTTT. Encoded protein: CASSFTTGSTDTQYF.